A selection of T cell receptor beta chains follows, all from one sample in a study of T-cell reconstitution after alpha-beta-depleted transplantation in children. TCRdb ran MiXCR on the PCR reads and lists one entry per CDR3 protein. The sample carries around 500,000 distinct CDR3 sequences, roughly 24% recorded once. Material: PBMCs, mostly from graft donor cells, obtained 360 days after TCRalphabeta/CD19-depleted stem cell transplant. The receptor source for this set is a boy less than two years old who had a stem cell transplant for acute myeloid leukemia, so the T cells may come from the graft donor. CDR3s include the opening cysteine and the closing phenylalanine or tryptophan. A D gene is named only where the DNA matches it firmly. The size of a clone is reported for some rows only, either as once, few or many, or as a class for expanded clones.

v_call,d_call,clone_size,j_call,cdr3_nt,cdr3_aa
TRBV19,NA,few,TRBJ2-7,TGTGCCAGTAGTACCGGGACCTTCTCCTACGAGCAGTACTTC,CASSTGTFSYEQYF
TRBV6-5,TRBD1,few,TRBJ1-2,TGTGCCAGCAGTTACTCCTTGGGGGGACAGCAAAACTATGGCTACACCTTC,CASSYSLGGQQNYGYTF
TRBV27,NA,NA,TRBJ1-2,TGTGCCAGCAGTTTAAGTATCGGGGGGGCTGAGGGCTACACCTTC,CASSLSIGGAEGYTF
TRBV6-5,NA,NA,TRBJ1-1,TGTGCCAGCAGCCCTGGCGAGGACACTGAAGCTTTCTTT,CASSPGEDTEAFF
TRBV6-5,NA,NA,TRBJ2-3,TGTGCCAGCAGTTACTCGAGTTACGGCACAGATACGCAGTATTTT,CASSYSSYGTDTQYF
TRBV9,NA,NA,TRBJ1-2,TGTGCCAGCAGCGTAGTCGGGGAAAGCGGCTATGGCTACACCTTC,CASSVVGESGYGYTF
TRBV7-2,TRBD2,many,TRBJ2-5,TGTGCCAGCAGGCGGACTAGCGTTGAAGAGACCCAGTACTTC,CASRRTSVEETQYF
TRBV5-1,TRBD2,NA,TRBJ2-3,TGCGCCAGCAGCACGGGACTAGCGGAAACAGATACGCAGTATTTT,CASSTGLAETDTQYF
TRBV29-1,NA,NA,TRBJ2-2,TGCAGCGTTGAGCCGGATTCGAACACCGGGGAGCTGTTTTTT,CSVEPDSNTGELFF
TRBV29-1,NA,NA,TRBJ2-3,TGCAGCGTCTGCAGTCGAATTTCGGTGATCTGGGAAGGACGGCAGTATTTT,CSVCSRISVIWEGRQYF
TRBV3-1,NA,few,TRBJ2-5,TGTGCCAGCAGCCAAGAAGTGGAGACCCAGTACTTC,CASSQEVETQYF
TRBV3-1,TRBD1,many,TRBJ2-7,TGTGCCAGCAGCCAAGATTCCCGACAGGGGCTGAACTACGAGCAGTACTTC,CASSQDSRQGLNYEQYF
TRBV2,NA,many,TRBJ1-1,TGTGCCAGCAGATTGGAGTTATCGAACACTGAAGCTTTCTTT,CASRLELSNTEAFF
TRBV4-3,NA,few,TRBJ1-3,TGCGCCAGCAGCCAACAACAGGGCAACTCTGGAAACACCATATATTTT,CASSQQQGNSGNTIYF
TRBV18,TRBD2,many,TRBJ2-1,TGTGCCAGCTCACCACCGTTCATAGCGGGGGGAGTAGATGAGCAGTTCTTC,CASSPPFIAGGVDEQFF
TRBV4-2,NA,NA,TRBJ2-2,TGTGCCAGCAGCCAAGAGGCTGGGGCGAACACCGGGGAGCTGTTTTTT,CASSQEAGANTGELFF
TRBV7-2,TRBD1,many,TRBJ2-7,TGTGCCAGCAGCTTTGGGACAGGGTACACCTACGAGCAGTACTTC,CASSFGTGYTYEQYF
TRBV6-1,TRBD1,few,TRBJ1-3,TGTGCCAGCAGCCGACAGGGAAAGACGGGCACCATATATTTT,CASSRQGKTGTIYF
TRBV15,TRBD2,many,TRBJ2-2,TGTGCCACCAGCAGAGATTATCGAGCGGGGGGGCCGAGGACCGGGGAGCTGTTTTTT,CATSRDYRAGGPRTGELFF
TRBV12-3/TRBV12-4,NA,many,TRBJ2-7,TGTGCCAGCAGGGGTGTAGTCTCCTACGAGCAGTACTTC,CASRGVVSYEQYF
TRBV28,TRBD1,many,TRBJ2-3,TGTGCCAGCAGGCTGGGACAGGGTAGAGATACGCAGTATTTT,CASRLGQGRDTQYF
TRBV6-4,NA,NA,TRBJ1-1,TGTGCCAGCAGTGAGAGGAGGGGGAACACTGAAGCTTTCTTT,CASSERRGNTEAFF
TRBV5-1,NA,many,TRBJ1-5,TGCGCCAGCAGCCCAAGCGACGGGAGGCATCAGCCCCAGCATTTT,CASSPSDGRHQPQHF
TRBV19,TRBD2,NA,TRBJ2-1,TGTGCCAGTAGTATAGAGGGGCCTAGCGGGGCCAATGAGCAGTTCTTC,CASSIEGPSGANEQFF
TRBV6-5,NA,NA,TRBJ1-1,TGTGCCAGCAGTTATCAACGGGGGTTAGGAGTGAACACTGAAGCTTTCTTT,CASSYQRGLGVNTEAFF
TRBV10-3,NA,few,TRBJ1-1,TGTGCCATCAGTGAACAAGGACGGGCTAGCGCTGAAGCTTTCTTT,CAISEQGRASAEAFF
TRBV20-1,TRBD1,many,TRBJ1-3,TGCAGTGCTGACAGGGGCGCTGGAAACACCATATATTTT,CSADRGAGNTIYF
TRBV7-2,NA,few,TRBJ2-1,TGTGCCAGCAGCTTACAGGCAGGGCTACCCTACAATGAGCAGTTCTTC,CASSLQAGLPYNEQFF
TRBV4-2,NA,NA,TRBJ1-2,TGTGCCAGCAGCCAAGATCGGCGCAGGTCCTATGGCTACACCTTC,CASSQDRRRSYGYTF
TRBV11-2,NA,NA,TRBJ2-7,TGTGCCAGCAGCTTCCACGGAACTTTTTCTTTCTACGAGCAGTACTTC,CASSFHGTFSFYEQYF
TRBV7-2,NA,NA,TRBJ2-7,TGTGCCAGCAGCTTAGGGTGTCACCACTGCGAGCAGTACTTC,CASSLGCHHCEQYF
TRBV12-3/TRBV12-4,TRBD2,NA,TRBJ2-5,TGTGCCAGCAGTTTAGTCCGGACTAGACTTGGGGGGACCAACCTTCAAGAGACCCAGTACTTC,CASSLVRTRLGGTNLQETQYF
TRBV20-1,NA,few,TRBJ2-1,TGCAGTGCTAGCCCCACTAGCAGAAAGCAGTTCTTC,CSASPTSRKQFF
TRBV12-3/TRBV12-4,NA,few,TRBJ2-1,TGTGCCAGCAGTCTATCTACACAGATGGGGTTTACCTACAATGAGCAGTTCTTC,CASSLSTQMGFTYNEQFF
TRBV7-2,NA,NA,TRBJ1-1,TGTGCCAGCAGCCCACGCTCAGGGGTAACTGAAGCTTTCTTT,CASSPRSGVTEAFF
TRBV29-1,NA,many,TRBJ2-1,TGCAGCGTTGGAGTCCTGAAGGGTATGAGTTCCTACAATGAGCAGTTCTTC,CSVGVLKGMSSYNEQFF
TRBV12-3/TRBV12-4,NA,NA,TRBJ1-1,TGTGCCAGCAGTTTAAAGGGAAGAGATACTGAAGCTTTCTTT,CASSLKGRDTEAFF
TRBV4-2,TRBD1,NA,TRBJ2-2,TGTGCCAGCAGCCAAGTCGGTTTCGAGGGACAGGGGCGCACCGGGGAGCTGTTTTTT,CASSQVGFEGQGRTGELFF
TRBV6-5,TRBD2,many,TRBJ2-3,TGTGCCAGCAGTTACTCAGCGGGGGGGAGCACAGATACGCAGTATTTT,CASSYSAGGSTDTQYF
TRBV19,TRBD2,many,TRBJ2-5,TGTGCCAGTAGTATAGCACTAGCGGGGGGGCAAGAGACCCAGTACTTC,CASSIALAGGQETQYF
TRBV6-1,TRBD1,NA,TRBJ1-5,TGTGCCAGCAGCTGGGACAGGGGGCGCGGCAATCAGCCCCAGCATTTT,CASSWDRGRGNQPQHF
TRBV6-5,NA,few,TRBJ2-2,TGTGCCAGCAGTTTCGAAGTTAGCTGGCCCGGGGAGCTGTTTTTT,CASSFEVSWPGELFF
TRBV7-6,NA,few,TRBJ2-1,TGTGCCAGCAGCTGGGAATTGGGCAATGAGCAGTTCTTC,CASSWELGNEQFF
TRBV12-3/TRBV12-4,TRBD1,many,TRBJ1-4,TGTGCCAGCAGTTATACCCGGACAGGGGGAAGGAATGAAAAACTGTTTTTT,CASSYTRTGGRNEKLFF
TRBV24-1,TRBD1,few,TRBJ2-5,TGTGCCACCAGTGATTTAAGAGGGGGCAGGGAGACCCAGTACTTC,CATSDLRGGRETQYF
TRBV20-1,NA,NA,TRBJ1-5,TGCAGTGCTGCCCAGGGACTGGACAATCAGCCCCAGCATTTT,CSAAQGLDNQPQHF
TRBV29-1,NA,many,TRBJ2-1,TGCAGCCCCCGGACCGACAATGAGCAGTTCTTC,CSPRTDNEQFF
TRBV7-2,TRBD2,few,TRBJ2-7,TGTGCCAGCAGCGTCACTAGCGGGGGATTCTACGAGCAGTACTTC,CASSVTSGGFYEQYF
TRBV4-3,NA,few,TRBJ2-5,TGCGCCAGCAGCCAAGATAGGGTCAGGGTCGGAGGGGAGACCCAGTACTTC,CASSQDRVRVGGETQYF
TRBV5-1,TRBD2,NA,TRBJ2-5,TGCGCCAGCAGTCGGTGGCCTAGCGGGGGGCGCGGAGAGACCCAGTACTTC,CASSRWPSGGRGETQYF
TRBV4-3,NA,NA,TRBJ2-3,TGCGCCAGCAGCCACCTCGAAGGTCCCGATACGCAGTATTTT,CASSHLEGPDTQYF
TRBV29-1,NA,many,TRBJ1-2,TGCAGCGTTGAAGGCAGCCTTCTTGGCTACACCTTC,CSVEGSLLGYTF
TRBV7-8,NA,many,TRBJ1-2,TGTGCCAGCAGCCCGGGACATTACTATGGCTACACCTTC,CASSPGHYYGYTF